This T cell receptor (beta chain) was documented in a study of blood T cell repertoires in COVID-19. The overall study: Sample material is recorded as cDNA or gDNA derived from T cells, B-cell-depleted T cells, or PBMCs.

Enrollment of patients from Seattle took place during active infection, with longitudinal follow-up. Clones were read by immunoSEQ multiplex PCR, and TCRdb kept only the in-frame ones, dropping some. This sample has around 230,000 clones, with 75% to 85% found just once. In germline, CDR1 is LGHNT, CDR2 FRNRAP. Germline trimming cut 4 bases from V and 7 bases from J; bases unmatched to any gene: 6. CDR3 size: 13 residues. Sequencing was carried out using peripheral blood. The sequence was collected from a man between 50 and 59 years old with COVID-19, enrolled during active disease. The V and J genes are TRBV12-5 and TRBJ2-5; 7 bases are shared with TRBD2. DNA for the CDR3: TGTGCTAGTGGTTCCTGGGGGGGGGTGACCCAGTACTTC. Amino acids: CASGSWGGVTQYF.